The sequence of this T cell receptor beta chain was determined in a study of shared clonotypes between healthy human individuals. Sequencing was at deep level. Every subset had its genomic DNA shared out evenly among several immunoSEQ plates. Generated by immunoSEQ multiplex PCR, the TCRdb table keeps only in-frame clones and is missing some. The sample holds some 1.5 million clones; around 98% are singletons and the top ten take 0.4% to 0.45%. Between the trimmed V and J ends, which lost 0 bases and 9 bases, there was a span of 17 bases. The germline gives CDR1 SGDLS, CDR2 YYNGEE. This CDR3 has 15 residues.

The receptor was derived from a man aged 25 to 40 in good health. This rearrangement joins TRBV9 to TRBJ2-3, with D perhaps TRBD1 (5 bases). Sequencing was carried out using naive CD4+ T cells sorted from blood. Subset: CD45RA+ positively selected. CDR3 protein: CASSVEGRPMGTQYF. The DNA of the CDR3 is TGTGCCAGCAGCGTAGAGGGGCGGCCGATGGGGACGCAGTATTTT.